Described below is a single T cell receptor beta chain sequence and its context. In the original analysis: Researchers report that nucleated cell counts were estimated from reference gene primer amplification. The data were produced by immunoSEQ multiplex PCR, yet TCRdb's version contains in-frame clones alone and is incomplete. For V, J and clone size, that table is used; D and trimming come from the DNA. The sample records tens of thousands of clones, around nine tenths being singletons. CDR1 MNHEY and CDR2 SMNVEV come from the germline V gene (reference sequence). The CDR3 has 13 amino acids. Deletions cut 6 bases from V and 2 bases from J, with 11 bases between. This sample is drawn from a study of blood T cell repertoires in COVID-19. The overall study: COVID-19 samples, acute and convalescent, were from the United States, Italy and Spain. In each case, the material was cDNA or gDNA derived from T cells, B-cell-depleted T cells, or PBMCs.

The chain couples TRBV27 to TRBJ2-7; the D gene is possibly TRBD1 (6 bases). Sequencing was done on a sample of peripheral blood. This receptor was identified in a man in his forties with COVID-19, enrolled during active disease. CDR3 residues: CASRRTVAYEQYF. The DNA of the CDR3 is TGTGCCAGCAGGCGGACAGTCGCCTACGAGCAGTACTTC.